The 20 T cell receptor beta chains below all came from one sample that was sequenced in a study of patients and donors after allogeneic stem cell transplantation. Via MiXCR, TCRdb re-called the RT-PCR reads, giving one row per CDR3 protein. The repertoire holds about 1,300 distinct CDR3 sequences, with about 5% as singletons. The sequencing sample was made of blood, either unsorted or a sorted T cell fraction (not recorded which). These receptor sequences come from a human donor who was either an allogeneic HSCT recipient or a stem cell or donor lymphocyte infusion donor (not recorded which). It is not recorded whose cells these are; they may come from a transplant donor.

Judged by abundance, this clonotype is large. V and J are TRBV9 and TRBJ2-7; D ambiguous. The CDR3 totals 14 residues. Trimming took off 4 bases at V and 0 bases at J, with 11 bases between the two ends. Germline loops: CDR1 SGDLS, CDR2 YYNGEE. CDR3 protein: CASSPRLVSYEQYF. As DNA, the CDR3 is TGTGCCAGCAGCCCCAGACTCGTCTCCTACGAGCAGTACTTC.

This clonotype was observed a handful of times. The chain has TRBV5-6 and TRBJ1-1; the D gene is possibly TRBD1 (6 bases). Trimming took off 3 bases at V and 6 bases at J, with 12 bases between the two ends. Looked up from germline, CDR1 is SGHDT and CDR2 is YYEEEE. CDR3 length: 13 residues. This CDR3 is CASSSVGGPEAFF. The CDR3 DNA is TGTGCCAGCAGCTCCGTGGGGGGGCCTGAAGCTTTCTTT.

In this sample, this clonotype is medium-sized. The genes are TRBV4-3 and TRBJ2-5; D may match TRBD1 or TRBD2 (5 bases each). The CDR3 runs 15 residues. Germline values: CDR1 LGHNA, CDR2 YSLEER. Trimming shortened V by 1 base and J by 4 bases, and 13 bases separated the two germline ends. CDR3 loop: CASSQGGELGETQYF. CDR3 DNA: TGCGCCAGCAGCCAAGGAGGGGAATTGGGAGAGACCCAGTACTTC.

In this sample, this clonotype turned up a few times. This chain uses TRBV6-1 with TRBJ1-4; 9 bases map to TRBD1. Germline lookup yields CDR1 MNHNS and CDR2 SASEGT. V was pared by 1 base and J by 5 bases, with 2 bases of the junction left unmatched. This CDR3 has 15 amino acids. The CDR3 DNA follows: TGTGCCAGCAGTGAAGTTGGGACAGGGAATGAAAAACTGTTTTTT. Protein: CASSEVGTGNEKLFF.

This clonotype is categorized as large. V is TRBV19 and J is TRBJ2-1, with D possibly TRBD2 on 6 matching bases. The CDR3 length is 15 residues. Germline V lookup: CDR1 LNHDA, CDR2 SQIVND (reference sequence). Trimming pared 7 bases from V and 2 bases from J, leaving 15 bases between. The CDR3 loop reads CASMDHSGPYNEQFF. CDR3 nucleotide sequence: TGTGCCAGTATGGACCATAGCGGACCCTACAATGAGCAGTTCTTC.

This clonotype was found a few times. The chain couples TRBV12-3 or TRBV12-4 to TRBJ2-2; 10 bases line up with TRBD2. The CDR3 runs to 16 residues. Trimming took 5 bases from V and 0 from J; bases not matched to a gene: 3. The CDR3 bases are TGTGCCAGCAGTCCACTAGCGGGGTCGAACACCGGGGAGCTGTTTTTT. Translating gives CASSPLAGSNTGELFF.

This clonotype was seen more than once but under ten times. The CDR3 protein is CASSAGTFGGEQYF. CDR3 sequence (DNA): TGTGCCAGCAGTGCCGGGACCTTCGGGGGCGAGCAGTACTTC. The V call is TRBV6-2 or TRBV6-3, the J call TRBJ2-7; possibly TRBD2 for D (6 bases). CDR1 and CDR2 from the germline V gene are MNHEY and SVGEGT. Trimming removed 5 bases from V and 6 bases from J, with 17 bases in between. CDR3 length equals 14 residues.

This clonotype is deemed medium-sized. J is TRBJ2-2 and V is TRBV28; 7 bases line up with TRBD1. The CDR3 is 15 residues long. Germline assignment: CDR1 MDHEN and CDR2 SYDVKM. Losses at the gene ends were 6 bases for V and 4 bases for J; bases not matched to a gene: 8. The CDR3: CASRGPGTATGELFF. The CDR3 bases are TGTGCCAGCAGAGGCCCCGGGACAGCCACCGGGGAGCTGTTTTTT.

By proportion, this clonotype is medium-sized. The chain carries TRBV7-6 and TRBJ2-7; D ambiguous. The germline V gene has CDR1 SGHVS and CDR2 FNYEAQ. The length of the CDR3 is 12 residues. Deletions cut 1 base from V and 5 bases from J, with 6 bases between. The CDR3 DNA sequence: TGTGCCAGCAGCTTAGTGGGGAACGAGCAGTACTTC. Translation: CASSLVGNEQYF.

CDR3 sequence (DNA): TGTGCCAGCAGCCCGGGACACTCCCAAGAGACCCAGTACTTC. Translated: CASSPGHSQETQYF. This sequence joins TRBV11-2 and TRBJ2-5; D possibly corresponds to TRBD1 (6 bases). V lost 5 bases, J lost 1 base, and 11 bases lay in between. The CDR3 loop spans 14 amino acids. Germline V gene sequence: CDR1 SGHAT, CDR2 FQNNGV.

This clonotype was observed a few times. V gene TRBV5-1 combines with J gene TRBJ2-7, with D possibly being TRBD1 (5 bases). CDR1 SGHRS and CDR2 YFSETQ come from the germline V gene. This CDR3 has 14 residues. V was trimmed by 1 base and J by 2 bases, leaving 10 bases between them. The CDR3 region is CASSLSVTAYEQYF. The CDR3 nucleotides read TGCGCCAGCAGCTTGTCTGTGACAGCCTACGAGCAGTACTTC.

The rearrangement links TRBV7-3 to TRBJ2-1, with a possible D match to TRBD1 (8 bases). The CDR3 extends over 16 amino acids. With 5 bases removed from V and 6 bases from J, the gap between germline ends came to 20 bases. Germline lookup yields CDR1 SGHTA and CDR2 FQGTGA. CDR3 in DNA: TGTGCCAGCAGCAGGACAGGGCCTAGCGGAAGCAATGAGCAGTTCTTC. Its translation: CASSRTGPSGSNEQFF. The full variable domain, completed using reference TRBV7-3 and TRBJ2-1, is GAGVSQTPSNKVTEKGKYVELRCDPISGHTALYWYRQSLGQGPEFLIYFQGTGAADDSGLPNDRFFAVRPEGSVSTLKIQRTERGDSAVYLCASSRTGPSGSNEQFFGPGTRLTVL.

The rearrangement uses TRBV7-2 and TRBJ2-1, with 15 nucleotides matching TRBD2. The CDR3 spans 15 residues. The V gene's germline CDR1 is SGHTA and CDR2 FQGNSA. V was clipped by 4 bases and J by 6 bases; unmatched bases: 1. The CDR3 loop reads CASSSGLAGGNEQFF. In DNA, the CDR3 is TGTGCCAGCAGCTCGGGACTAGCGGGAGGCAATGAGCAGTTCTTC.

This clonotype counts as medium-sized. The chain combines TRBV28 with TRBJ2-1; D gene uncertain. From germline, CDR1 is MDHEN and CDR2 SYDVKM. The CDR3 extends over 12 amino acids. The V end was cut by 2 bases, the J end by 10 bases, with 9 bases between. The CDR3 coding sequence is TGTGCCAGCAGTTTAGCGGAGAGCGAGCAGTTCTTC. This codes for CASSLAESEQFF.

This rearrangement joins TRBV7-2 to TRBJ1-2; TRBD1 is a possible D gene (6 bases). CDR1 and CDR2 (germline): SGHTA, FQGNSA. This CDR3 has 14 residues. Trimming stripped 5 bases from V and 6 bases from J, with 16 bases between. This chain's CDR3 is CASSLGRGSHGYTF. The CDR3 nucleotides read TGTGCCAGCAGCCTGGGCAGGGGCTCTCATGGCTACACCTTC.

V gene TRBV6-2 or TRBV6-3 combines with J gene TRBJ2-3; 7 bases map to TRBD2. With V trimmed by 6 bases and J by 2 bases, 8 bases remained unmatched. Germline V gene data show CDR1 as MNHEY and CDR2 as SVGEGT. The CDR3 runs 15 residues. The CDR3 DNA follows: TGTGCCAGCAGGCTCCAGGGAGGGCCCACAGATACGCAGTATTTT. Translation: CASRLQGGPTDTQYF.

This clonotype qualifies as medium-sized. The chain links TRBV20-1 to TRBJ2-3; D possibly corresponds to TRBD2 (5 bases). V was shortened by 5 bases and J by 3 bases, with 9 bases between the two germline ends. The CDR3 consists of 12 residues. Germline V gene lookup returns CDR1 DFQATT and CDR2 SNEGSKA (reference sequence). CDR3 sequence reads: CSAETGTDTQYF. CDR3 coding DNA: TGCAGTGCTGAGACGGGGACAGATACGCAGTATTTT.

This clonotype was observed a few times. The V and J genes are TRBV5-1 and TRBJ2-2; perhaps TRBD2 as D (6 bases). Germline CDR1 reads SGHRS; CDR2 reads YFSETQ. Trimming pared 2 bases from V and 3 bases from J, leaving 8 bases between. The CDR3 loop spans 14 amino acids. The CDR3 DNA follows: TGCGCCAGCAGCTTCCAGCGGGACACCGGGGAGCTGTTTTTT. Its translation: CASSFQRDTGELFF.

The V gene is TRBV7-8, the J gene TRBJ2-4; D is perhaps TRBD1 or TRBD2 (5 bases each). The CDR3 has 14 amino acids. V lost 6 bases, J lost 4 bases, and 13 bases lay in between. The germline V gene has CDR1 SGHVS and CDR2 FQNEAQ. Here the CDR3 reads CASRLDGAKNIQYF. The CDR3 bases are TGTGCCAGCAGACTCGACGGGGCAAAAAACATTCAGTACTTC. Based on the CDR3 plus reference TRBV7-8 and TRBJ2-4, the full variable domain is GAGVSQSPRYKVAKRGQDVALRCDPISGHVSLFWYQQALGQGPEFLTYFQNEAQLDKSGLPSDRFFAERPEGSVSTLKIQRTQQEDSAVYLCASRLDGAKNIQYFGAGTRLSVL.

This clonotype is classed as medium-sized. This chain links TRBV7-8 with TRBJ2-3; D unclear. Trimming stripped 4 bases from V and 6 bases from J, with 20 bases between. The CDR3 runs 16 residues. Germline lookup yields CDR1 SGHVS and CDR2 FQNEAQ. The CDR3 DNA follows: TGTGCCAGCAGCTCAGCTCTTGGGATGTCTGCGGATACGCAGTATTTT. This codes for CASSSALGMSADTQYF. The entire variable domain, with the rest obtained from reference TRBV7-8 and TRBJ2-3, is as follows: GAGVSQSPRYKVAKRGQDVALRCDPISGHVSLFWYQQALGQGPEFLTYFQNEAQLDKSGLPSDRFFAERPEGSVSTLKIQRTQQEDSAVYLCASSSALGMSADTQYFGPGTRLTVL.